The 14 T cell receptor beta chains below come from one sample, sequenced in a study of blood T cell repertoires in COVID-19. The method was immunoSEQ multiplex PCR; TCRdb's version includes in-frame clones alone and lacks a portion of them. The sample shows 210,000 or so clones, 84% of them seen only once. Sequenced sample: peripheral blood. These receptors all come from a woman over 75 with COVID-19, enrolled during active disease.

This clone appeared a single time. V gene TRBV23-1 combines with J gene TRBJ2-2; D ambiguous. TRBV23-1 carries the ORF label, with uncertain function. V shed 7 bases and J shed 3 bases, with 15 bases lying between them. This CDR3 has 15 residues. Here the CDR3 reads CASTKPRADTGELFF. CDR3 in DNA: TGCGCCAGCACCAAACCCCGCGCCGACACCGGGGAGCTGTTTTTT.

As concerns this clone: The DNA is left out, because the CDR3 cannot be placed on it with certainty; the CDR3 is given as TCRdb lists it. This rearrangement joins TRBV21-1 to TRBJ2-1; the table calls TRBD1, which could not be checked here. TRBV21-1 is termed a pseudogene. From its first to its last residue, the CDR3 has 16 amino acids. The CDR3 spells CASSKVGTGTYNEQFF.

This rearrangement joins TRBV7-8 to TRBJ2-5, with TRBD2 matching 12 bases. With V trimmed by 5 bases and J by 4 bases, 11 bases remained unmatched. Germline-derived CDR1 and CDR2 are SGHVS and FQNEAQ. This CDR3 spans 17 amino acids. The CDR3 DNA sequence: TGTGCCAGCAGCCCGCTAGCGGGGGGGGCCCGCGGAGAGACCCAGTACTTC. Amino acid sequence: CASSPLAGGARGETQYF. Full variable domain (missing parts from reference TRBV7-8 and TRBJ2-5): GAGVSQSPRYKVAKRGQDVALRCDPISGHVSLFWYQQALGQGPEFLTYFQNEAQLDKSGLPSDRFFAERPEGSVSTLKIQRTQQEDSAVYLCASSPLAGGARGETQYFGPGTRLLVL.

This chain joins TRBV28 and TRBJ2-7; TRBD2 matches 9 bases. CDR3 size: 13 residues. From germline, CDR1 is MDHEN and CDR2 SYDVKM. Unmatched junction bases numbered 3, after V lost 3 bases and J lost 6 bases. The CDR3 protein is CASSFGLAFEQYF. CDR3 DNA sequence: TGTGCCAGCAGTTTCGGACTAGCGTTCGAGCAGTACTTC.

The chain has TRBV29-1 and TRBJ1-1; D may be TRBD1 (6 bases). V lost 4 bases and J lost 4, with 16 bases in between. The CDR3 has 14 amino acids. Germline V gene sequence: CDR1 SQVTM, CDR2 ANQGSEA. Written as DNA, the CDR3 is TGCAGCGTTGCCGCCGGGGGGGGCACCACTGAAGCTTTCTTT. Protein: CSVAAGGGTTEAFF.

The chain has TRBV11-3 and TRBJ2-3; 10 bases line up with TRBD2. Per germline, CDR1 SGHNT and CDR2 YENEEA. V dropped 4 bases and J dropped 7; count of bases not matched to a gene: 8. The CDR3 contains 15 residues. CDR3 region: CASSSDGTSAYTQYF. The DNA for the CDR3 is TGTGCCAGCAGCTCAGACGGGACTAGCGCGTATACGCAGTATTTT. Complete variable domain (other parts from reference TRBV11-3 and TRBJ2-3): EAGVVQSPRYKIIEKKQPVAFWCNPISGHNTLYWYLQNLGQGPELLIRYENEEAVDDSQLPKDRFSAERLKGVDSTLKIQPAELGDSAVYLCASSSDGTSAYTQYFGPGTRLTVL.

The chain combines TRBV27 with TRBJ1-6; TRBD1 matches at 7 bases. This CDR3 region has 15 residues. From germline, CDR1 is MNHEY and CDR2 SMNVEV (reference sequence). The junction had 2 bases not matched to a gene; V was cut back by 0 bases and J by 6 bases. The CDR3 sequence: CASSLSDRVNSPLHF. CDR3 in DNA: TGTGCCAGCAGTTTATCCGACAGGGTTAATTCACCCCTCCACTTT.

The rearrangement joins TRBV9 to TRBJ2-1; D is unclear. The length of the CDR3 is 12 residues. Trimming shortened V by 0 bases and J by 10 bases, and 8 bases separated the two germline ends. Looked up from germline, CDR1 is SGDLS and CDR2 is YYNGEE. CDR3 nucleotides: TGTGCCAGCAGCGTAGGGGTGGGCGAGCAGTTCTTC. Its protein product is CASSVGVGEQFF.

This chain connects TRBV10-3 to TRBJ1-2, with 7 bases matching TRBD1. With 4 bases clipped from V and 5 bases from J, the junction kept 4 bases outside the gene matches. The CDR3 loop spans 13 amino acids. Germline loops: CDR1 ENHRY, CDR2 SYGVKD. The CDR3 is CAISGDSIYGYTF. The CDR3 DNA reads TGTGCCATCAGTGGGGACAGCATATATGGCTACACCTTC.

J is TRBJ1-3 and V is TRBV5-1, with TRBD1 matching over 8 bases. V shed 5 bases, J shed 7 bases, and the junction held 11 bases outside the gene matches. CDR3 length: 15 amino acids. Germline V lookup: CDR1 SGHRS, CDR2 YFSETQ. The CDR3 loop is CASSEGQGLLNTIYF. The CDR3 DNA is TGCGCCAGCAGTGAAGGACAGGGATTATTGAACACCATATATTTT.

The chain is built from TRBV6-4 and TRBJ2-2; 7 nucleotides line up with TRBD1. The J segment lost 6 bases and the V segment lost 6 bases, leaving 7 bases of the junction unmatched. Germline loops: CDR1 MRHNA, CDR2 SNTAGT. The CDR3 consists of 14 residues. The CDR3 protein is CASRPGQVAGELFF. CDR3 coding DNA: TGTGCCAGCAGGCCTGGACAGGTGGCCGGGGAGCTGTTTTTT.

This chain's CDR3 is CASRSGTSDNEQFF. In DNA form, the CDR3 reads TGCGCCAGCAGATCCGGGACTAGCGACAATGAGCAGTTCTTC. The chain couples TRBV5-1 to TRBJ2-1, with 10 bases aligning to TRBD2. This CDR3 spans 14 amino acids. Unmatched junction bases numbered 4, after V lost 5 bases and J lost 5 bases. CDR1 is SGHRS, CDR2 YFSETQ, per germline.

The V and J genes are TRBV29-1 and TRBJ1-4; D not resolved. This CDR3 is 13 amino acids long. V gave up 4 bases and J gave up 0 bases, with 6 bases separating them. Looked up from germline, CDR1 is SQVTM and CDR2 is ANQGSEA. CDR3 sequence (DNA): TGCAGCGTTGTCGCGCCAACTAATGAAAAACTGTTTTTT. Translating it yields CSVVAPTNEKLFF.

V is TRBV5-1 and J is TRBJ2-7; D is perhaps TRBD2 (5 bases). The CDR3 runs to 14 residues. Germline CDR1 is SGHRS and CDR2 is YFSETQ. Trimming took off 0 bases at V and 3 bases at J, with 10 bases between the two ends. CDR3 sequence: CASSLGRVNYEQYF. The CDR3 DNA follows: TGCGCCAGCAGCTTGGGGCGGGTAAACTACGAGCAGTACTTC.